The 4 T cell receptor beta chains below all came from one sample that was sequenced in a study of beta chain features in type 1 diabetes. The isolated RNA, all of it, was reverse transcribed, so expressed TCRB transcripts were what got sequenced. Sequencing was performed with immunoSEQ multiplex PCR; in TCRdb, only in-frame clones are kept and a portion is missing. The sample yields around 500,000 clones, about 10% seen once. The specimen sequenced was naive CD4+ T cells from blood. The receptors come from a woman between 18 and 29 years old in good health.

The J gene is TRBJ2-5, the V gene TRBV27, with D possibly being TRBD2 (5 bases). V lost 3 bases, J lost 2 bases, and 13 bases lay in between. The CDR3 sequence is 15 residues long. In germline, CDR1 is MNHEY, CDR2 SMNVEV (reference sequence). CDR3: CASSFLSGTQETQYF. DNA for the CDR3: TGTGCCAGCAGTTTCCTCAGCGGTACTCAAGAGACCCAGTACTTC.

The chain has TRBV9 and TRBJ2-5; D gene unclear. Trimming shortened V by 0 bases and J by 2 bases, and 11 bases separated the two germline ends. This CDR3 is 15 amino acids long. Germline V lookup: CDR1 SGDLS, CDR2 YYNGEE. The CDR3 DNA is TGTGCCAGCAGCGTAGTACGAGCCGGGCAAGAGACCCAGTACTTC. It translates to CASSVVRAGQETQYF.

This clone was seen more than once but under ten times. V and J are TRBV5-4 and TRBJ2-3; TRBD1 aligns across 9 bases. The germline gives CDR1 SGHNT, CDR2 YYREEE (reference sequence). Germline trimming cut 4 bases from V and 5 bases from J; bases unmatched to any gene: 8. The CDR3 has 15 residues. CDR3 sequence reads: CASSGPGQGLDTQYF. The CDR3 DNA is TGTGCCAGCAGCGGGCCGGGACAGGGATTAGATACGCAGTATTTT.

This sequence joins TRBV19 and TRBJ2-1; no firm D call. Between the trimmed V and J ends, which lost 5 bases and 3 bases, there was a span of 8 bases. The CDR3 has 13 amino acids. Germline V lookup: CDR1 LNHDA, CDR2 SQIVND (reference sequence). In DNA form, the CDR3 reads TGTGCCAGTAGTGTCGACGACTACAATGAGCAGTTCTTC. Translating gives CASSVDDYNEQFF.